The sequence of this TCR beta chain was determined in a study of cytomegalovirus exposure and HLA in healthy donors. Points from the study as a whole: Analysis was performed later, and it showed HLA-associated TCR beta chains to be more clonally expanded than equally common others.

The PCR employed 60 Vbeta primers together with 13 Jbeta primers. The data were produced by immunoSEQ multiplex PCR, yet TCRdb's version contains in-frame clones alone and is incomplete. This repertoire shows 85,000 to 120,000 clones, over 60% found once; its top ten account for roughly 9.6%. Concerning this clone: The target antigen is unknown.

What was sequenced was PBMCs. This receptor was identified in a male donor in good health and CMV-seropositive.

CDR3 nucleotides: TGCGCCAGCAGCCAAGACAGTAGGACAGGGCAATATGGGGCCAACGTCCTGACTTTC. As protein: CASSQDSRTGQYGANVLTF. The chain recombines TRBV4-1 with TRBJ2-6; TRBD1 agrees at 8 bases. CDR3 length equals 19 residues. With V trimmed by 0 bases and J by 3 bases, 10 bases remained unmatched. Germline CDR1 MGHRA, CDR2 YSYEKL.